The clone carrying this T cell receptor (beta chain) showed up many times. Germline V gives CDR1 SEHNR, CDR2 FQNEAQ (reference sequence). Between the trimmed V and J ends, which lost 1 base and 10 bases, there was a span of 17 bases. This CDR3 is built from 15 residues. The sample comes from a study of T cell repertoires in cytomegalovirus infection. The overall study: Based on public TCR beta signatures, there were indications of CMV infection and of a matching HLA type.

TCRdb redid the calling of the reads with MiXCR, one entry per CDR3 protein. The table has approximately 500,000 distinct CDR3 sequences, about 11% seen once. The source is a human donor in good health (CMV status not recorded). Some clones in this sample may be carry-over from other donors' samples. Sequencing was done on a sample of PBMCs. The rearrangement uses TRBV7-9 and TRBJ2-4, with a tentative D call TRBD2 (7 bases). The CDR3 here is CASSLVSGTQSIQYF. CDR3 nucleotides: TGTGCCAGCAGCTTAGTGAGCGGGACACAGAGTATTCAGTACTTC.